A single sample gave rise to the 5 T cell receptor beta chains below, sequenced in a study of CD8 T cells in Susac syndrome. Random hexamers were used to reverse transcribe roughly 0.45 to 1 ug of RNA. TCRdb passed the immunoSEQ multiplex PCR reads through MiXCR, listing each CDR3 protein once. The profile shows about 440,000 distinct CDR3 sequences, about 85% of them singletons. Sample: CD8+ T cells from PBMCs. The receptors come from a human donor with multiple sclerosis.

The chain couples TRBV6-5 to TRBJ1-1; 8 bases are a match to TRBD1. From germline, CDR1 is MNHEY and CDR2 SVGAGI. Trimming took 9 bases from V and 5 from J; bases not matched to a gene: 11. The CDR3 covers 14 residues. In DNA, the CDR3 is TGTGCCAGTTGGGACAGGCTCCTGGAGACTGAAGCTTTCTTT. This encodes CASWDRLLETEAFF.

This rearrangement joins TRBV6-2 or TRBV6-3 to TRBJ2-7, with 8 nucleotides matching TRBD1. Germline V gene sequence: CDR1 MNHEY, CDR2 SVGEGT. This CDR3 has 14 amino acids. V shed 6 bases, J shed 7 bases, and the junction held 11 bases outside the gene matches. CDR3 nucleotides: TGTGCCAGCAGCCCCTGGACAGGGTACGGGGAGCAGTACTTC. Translated, it gives CASSPWTGYGEQYF.

The CDR3 DNA sequence: TGTGCCAGCAGCCCCAGGGGGCGAGGAGATACGCAGTATTTT. Protein: CASSPRGRGDTQYF. The chain joins TRBV3-1 to TRBJ2-3, with 8 bases lining up with TRBD1. This CDR3 has 14 amino acids. V trimming: 4 bases; J trimming: 5 bases; junction bases outside the gene matches: 5. Per germline, CDR1 LGHDT and CDR2 YNNKEL (reference sequence).

This chain links TRBV4-1 with TRBJ2-1; D is perhaps TRBD1 (5 bases). CDR3 size: 14 residues. V was clipped by 0 bases and J by 9 bases, with 12 bases between them. Germline V gene data show CDR1 as MGHRA and CDR2 as YSYEKL. In DNA, the CDR3 is TGCGCCAGCAGCCAAGAACCAGGGTTGGGTGAGCAGTTCTTC. Translated, it gives CASSQEPGLGEQFF.

The CDR3 loop is CASSIVGTYSNQPQHF. In nucleotides, the CDR3 is TGTGCCAGTAGTATAGTCGGGACTTATAGCAATCAGCCCCAGCATTTT. V gene TRBV19 combines with J gene TRBJ1-5; D may be TRBD1 (5 bases). Trimming removed 1 base at V and 0 bases at J, with 10 bases between. Germline CDR1 reads LNHDA; CDR2 reads SQIVND (reference sequence). The CDR3 totals 16 residues.